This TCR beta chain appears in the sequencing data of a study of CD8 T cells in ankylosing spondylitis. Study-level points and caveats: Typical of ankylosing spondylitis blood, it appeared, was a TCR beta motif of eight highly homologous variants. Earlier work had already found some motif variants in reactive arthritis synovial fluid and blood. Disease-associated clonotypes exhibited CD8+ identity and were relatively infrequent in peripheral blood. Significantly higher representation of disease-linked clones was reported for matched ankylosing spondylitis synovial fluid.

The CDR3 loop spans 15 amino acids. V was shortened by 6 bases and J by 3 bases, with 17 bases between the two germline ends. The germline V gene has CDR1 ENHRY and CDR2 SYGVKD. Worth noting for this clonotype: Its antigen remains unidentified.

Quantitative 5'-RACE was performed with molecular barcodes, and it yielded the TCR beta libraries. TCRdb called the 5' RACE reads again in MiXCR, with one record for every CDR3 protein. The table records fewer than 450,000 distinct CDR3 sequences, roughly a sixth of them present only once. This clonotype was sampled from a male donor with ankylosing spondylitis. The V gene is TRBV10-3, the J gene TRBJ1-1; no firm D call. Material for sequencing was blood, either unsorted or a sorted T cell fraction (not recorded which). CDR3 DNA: TGTGCCATCAGCAAGGGCCCCCCTCAATACACTGAAGCTTTCTTT. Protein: CAISKGPPQYTEAFF.